What follows is one T cell receptor beta chain and its context. Its antigen is currently unknown. Measured with immunoSEQ multiplex PCR; TCRdb has only the in-frame clones, and not every one. The sample shows over 55,000 clones, around 75% of them seen only once. Using viral peptide pools, the ViraFEST assay grew out antigen-specific CD4+ T cells prior to sequencing. On roughly day 10 of culture, CD4+ T cells were separated out. None of these healthy vaccinees had been infected with SARS-CoV-2 before vaccination. The authors replaced half the medium with IL-2 medium on days 3 and 7. The V gene's germline CDR1 is LNHDA and CDR2 SQIVND (reference sequence). V was pared by 7 bases and J by 6 bases, with 24 bases between. This CDR3 spans 16 amino acids. The data stem from a study of vaccination effects on CD4 cells after COVID-19. Notes on the study in general: Convalescent patients were scarce, and early post-infection timepoints were absent.

This sequence originates from a human donor who received a COVID-19 vaccine. The sample here was CD4+ T cells from PBMCs cultured with HCoV-OC43 spike peptides, taken before COVID-19 vaccination. Noted subset: HCoV-OC43 spike overlapping peptide pool stimulation. V is TRBV19 and J is TRBJ1-2, with D unresolved. The CDR3 is CASINGLGRGFDGYTF. The CDR3 region has the DNA TGTGCCAGTATTAATGGATTGGGCAGAGGCTTCGATGGCTACACCTTC.